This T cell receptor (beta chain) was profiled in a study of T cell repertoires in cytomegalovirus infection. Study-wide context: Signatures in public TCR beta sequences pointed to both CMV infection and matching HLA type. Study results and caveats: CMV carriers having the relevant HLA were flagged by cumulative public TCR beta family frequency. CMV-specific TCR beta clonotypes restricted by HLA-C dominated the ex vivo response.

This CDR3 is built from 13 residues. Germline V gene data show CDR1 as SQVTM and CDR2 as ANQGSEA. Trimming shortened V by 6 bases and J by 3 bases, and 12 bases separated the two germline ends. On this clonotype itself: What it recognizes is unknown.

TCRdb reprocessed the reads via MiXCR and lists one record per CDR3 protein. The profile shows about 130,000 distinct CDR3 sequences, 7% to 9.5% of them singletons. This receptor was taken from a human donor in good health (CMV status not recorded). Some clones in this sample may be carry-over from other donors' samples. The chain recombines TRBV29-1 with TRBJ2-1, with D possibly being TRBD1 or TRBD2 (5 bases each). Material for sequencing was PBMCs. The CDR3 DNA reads TGCAGCGTAAGAGGGGCGATCTACAATGAGCAGTTCTTC. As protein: CSVRGAIYNEQFF.